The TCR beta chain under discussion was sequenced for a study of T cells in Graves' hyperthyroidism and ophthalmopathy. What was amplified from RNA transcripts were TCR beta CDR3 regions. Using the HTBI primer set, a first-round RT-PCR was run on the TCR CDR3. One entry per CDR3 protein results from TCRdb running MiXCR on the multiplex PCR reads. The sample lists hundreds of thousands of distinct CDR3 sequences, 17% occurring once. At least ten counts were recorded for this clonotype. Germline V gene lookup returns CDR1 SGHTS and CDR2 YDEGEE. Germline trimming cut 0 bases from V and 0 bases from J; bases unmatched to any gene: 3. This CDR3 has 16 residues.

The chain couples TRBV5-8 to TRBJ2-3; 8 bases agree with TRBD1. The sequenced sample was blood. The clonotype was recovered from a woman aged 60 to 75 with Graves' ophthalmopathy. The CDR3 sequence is CASSLGRDRSTDTQYF. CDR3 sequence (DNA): TGTGCCAGCAGCTTGGGCCGGGACAGGAGCACAGATACGCAGTATTTT.